A single T cell receptor beta chain is shown here with its context. In the original processing: Counts of nucleated cells, estimated from reference gene primer amplification, were obtained. Using immunoSEQ multiplex PCR, the repertoire was profiled, and TCRdb retains in-frame clones only, with some absent. V and J calls and clone size come straight from that table; D and trimming were deduced from the DNA. The table shows roughly 89,000 clones, with 75% to 85% occurring only once. The sample originates from a study of blood T cell repertoires in COVID-19. Turning to the study itself: Acute and convalescent COVID-19 samples came from the United States, Italy and Spain.

The sequenced sample was peripheral blood. This receptor was taken from a woman in her seventies with acute or convalescent COVID-19.

The CDR3 DNA sequence: TGTGCCAGTAGTCGAGACTTCTACGGCTACACCTTC. Encoded protein: CASSRDFYGYTF. J is TRBJ1-2 and V is TRBV19; no firm D call. The CDR3 totals 12 residues. V lost 5 bases to trimming and J lost 8 bases, with 12 bases between them. From germline, CDR1 is LNHDA and CDR2 SQIVND (reference sequence).